The entry below gives a single T cell receptor beta chain sequence along with its context. Its antigen is not identified. These data are taken from a study of monozygotic twins with inflammatory bowel disease. Study outcomes and limitations: Different T cell subtypes could not be distinguished.

The length of the CDR3 is 15 residues. Germline loops: CDR1 MGHDK, CDR2 SYGVNS. From the 5' RACE reads, TCRdb lists one entry per CDR3 protein and no DNA. The sample totals some 190,000 distinct CDR3 sequences. V and J are TRBV25-1 and TRBJ2-5; lacking DNA, the TRBD2 call made by TCRdb goes unchecked. Sample: blood. The receptor was isolated from a human donor with ulcerative colitis or Crohn's disease, or a healthy co-twin of an affected twin (not recorded which). The CDR3 reads CASSDPGLIQETQYF.